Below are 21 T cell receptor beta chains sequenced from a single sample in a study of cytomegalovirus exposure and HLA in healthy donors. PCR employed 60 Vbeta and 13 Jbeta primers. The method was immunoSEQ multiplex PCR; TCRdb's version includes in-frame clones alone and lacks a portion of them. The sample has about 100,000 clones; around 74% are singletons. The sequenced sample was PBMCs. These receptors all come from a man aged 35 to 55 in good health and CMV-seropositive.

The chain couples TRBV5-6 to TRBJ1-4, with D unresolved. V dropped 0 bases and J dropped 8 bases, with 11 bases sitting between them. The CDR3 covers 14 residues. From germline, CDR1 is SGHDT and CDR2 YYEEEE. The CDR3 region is CASSLGGIGEKLFF. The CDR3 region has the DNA TGTGCCAGCAGCTTGGGCGGGATCGGGGAAAAACTGTTTTTT.

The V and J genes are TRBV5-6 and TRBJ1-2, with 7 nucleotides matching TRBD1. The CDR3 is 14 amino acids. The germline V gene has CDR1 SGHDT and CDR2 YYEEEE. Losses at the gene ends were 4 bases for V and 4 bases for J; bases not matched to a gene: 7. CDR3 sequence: CASSRGQPIYGYTF. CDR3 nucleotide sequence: TGTGCCAGCAGCAGGGGACAGCCAATCTATGGCTACACCTTC.

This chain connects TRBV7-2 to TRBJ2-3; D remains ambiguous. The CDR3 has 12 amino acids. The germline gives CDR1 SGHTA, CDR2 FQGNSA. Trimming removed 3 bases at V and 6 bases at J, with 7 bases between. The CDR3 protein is CASSFSEDTQYF. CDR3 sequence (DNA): TGTGCCAGCAGCTTCTCGGAGGATACGCAGTATTTT.

The chain's CDR3 is CASSETPWDTEAFF. The CDR3 DNA reads as TGTGCCAGCAGTGAGACACCCTGGGACACTGAAGCTTTCTTT. The V gene is TRBV6-1, the J gene TRBJ1-1; no clear D. The germline V gene has CDR1 MNHNS and CDR2 SASEGT. V was shortened by 3 bases and J by 3 bases, with 11 bases between the two germline ends. The CDR3 spans 14 residues.

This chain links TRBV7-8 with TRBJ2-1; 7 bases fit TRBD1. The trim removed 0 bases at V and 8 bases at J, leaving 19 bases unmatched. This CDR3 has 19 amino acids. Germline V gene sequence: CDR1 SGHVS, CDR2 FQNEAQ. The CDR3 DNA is TGTGCCAGCAGCTTAGCCGACGACAGGGTTGGTAGGCTTCTCCATGAGCAGTTCTTC. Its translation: CASSLADDRVGRLLHEQFF. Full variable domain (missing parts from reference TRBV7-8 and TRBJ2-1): GAGVSQSPRYKVAKRGQDVALRCDPISGHVSLFWYQQALGQGPEFLTYFQNEAQLDKSGLPSDRFFAERPEGSVSTLKIQRTQQEDSAVYLCASSLADDRVGRLLHEQFFGPGTRLTVL.

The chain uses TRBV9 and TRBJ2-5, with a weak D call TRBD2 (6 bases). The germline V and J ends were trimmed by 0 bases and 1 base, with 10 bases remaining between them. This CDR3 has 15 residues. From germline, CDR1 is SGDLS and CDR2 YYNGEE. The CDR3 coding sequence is TGTGCCAGCAGCGTAGGGACGACTAGCCAAGAGACCCAGTACTTC. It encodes CASSVGTTSQETQYF.

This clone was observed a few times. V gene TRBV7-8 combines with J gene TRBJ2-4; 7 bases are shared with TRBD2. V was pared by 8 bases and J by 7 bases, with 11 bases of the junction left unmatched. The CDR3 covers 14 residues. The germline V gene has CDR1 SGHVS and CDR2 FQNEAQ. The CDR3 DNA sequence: TGTGCCAGCGGAGGCAATTTGGGGGGGAACATTCAGTACTTC. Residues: CASGGNLGGNIQYF.

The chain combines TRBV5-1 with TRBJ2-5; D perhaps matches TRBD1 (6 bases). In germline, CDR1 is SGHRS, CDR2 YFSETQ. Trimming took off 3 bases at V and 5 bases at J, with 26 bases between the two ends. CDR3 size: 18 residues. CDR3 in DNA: TGCGCCAGCAGCTCTCCCCTAACTACAGGGCCCCACCGTGAGACCCAGTACTTC. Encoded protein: CASSSPLTTGPHRETQYF.

The CDR3 loop is CASSLTRIETQYF. CDR3 coding DNA: TGTGCCAGCAGTTTAACTAGAATCGAGACCCAGTACTTC. The J gene is TRBJ2-5, the V gene TRBV27; D possibly corresponds to TRBD2 (5 bases). Trimming stripped 2 bases from V and 5 bases from J, with 9 bases between. Germline V gene data show CDR1 as MNHEY and CDR2 as SMNVEV (reference sequence). The CDR3 extends over 13 amino acids.

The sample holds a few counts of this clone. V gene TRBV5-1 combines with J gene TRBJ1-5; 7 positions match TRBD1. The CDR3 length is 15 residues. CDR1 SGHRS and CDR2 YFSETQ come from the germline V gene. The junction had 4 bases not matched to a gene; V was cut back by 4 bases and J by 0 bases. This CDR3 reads CASSPTGDSNQPQHF. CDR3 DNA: TGCGCCAGCAGCCCTACAGGGGATAGCAATCAGCCCCAGCATTTT.

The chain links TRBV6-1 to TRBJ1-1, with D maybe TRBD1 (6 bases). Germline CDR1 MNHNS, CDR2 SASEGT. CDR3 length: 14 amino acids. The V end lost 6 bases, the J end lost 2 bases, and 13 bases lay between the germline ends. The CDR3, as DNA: TGTGCCAGCAGGAGGACAGAATCTAACACTGAAGCTTTCTTT. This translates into CASRRTESNTEAFF.

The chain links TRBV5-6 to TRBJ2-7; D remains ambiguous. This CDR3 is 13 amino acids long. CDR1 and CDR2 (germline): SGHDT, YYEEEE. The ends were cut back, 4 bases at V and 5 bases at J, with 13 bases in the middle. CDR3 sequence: CASSALSVNEQYF. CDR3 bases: TGTGCCAGCAGCGCCTTGAGCGTCAACGAGCAGTACTTC.

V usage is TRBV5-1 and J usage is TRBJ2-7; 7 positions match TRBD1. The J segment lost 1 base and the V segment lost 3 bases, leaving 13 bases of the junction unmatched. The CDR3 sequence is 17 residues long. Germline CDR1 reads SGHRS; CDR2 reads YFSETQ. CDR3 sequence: CASSSRDSSSPSYEQYF. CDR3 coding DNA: TGCGCCAGCAGCTCCCGGGACAGTTCTTCCCCATCCTACGAGCAGTACTTC.

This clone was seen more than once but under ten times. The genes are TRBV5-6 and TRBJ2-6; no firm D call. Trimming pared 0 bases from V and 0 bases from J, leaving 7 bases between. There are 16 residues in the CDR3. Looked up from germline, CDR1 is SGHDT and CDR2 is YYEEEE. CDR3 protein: CASSLVSASGANVLTF. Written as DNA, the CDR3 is TGTGCCAGCAGCTTGGTAAGCGCCTCTGGGGCCAACGTCCTGACTTTC.

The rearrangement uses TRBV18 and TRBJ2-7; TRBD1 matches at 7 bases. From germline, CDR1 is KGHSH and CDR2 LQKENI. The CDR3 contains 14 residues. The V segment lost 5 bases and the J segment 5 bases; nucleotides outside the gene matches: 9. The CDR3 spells CASSTNTGVDEQYF. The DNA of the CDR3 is TGTGCCAGCTCAACGAACACAGGGGTCGACGAGCAGTACTTC.

The CDR3, as DNA: TGCGCCAGCAGCCAAGATTGGGGAGACTACAATGAGCAGTTCTTC. This sequence encodes CASSQDWGDYNEQFF. This chain links TRBV4-1 with TRBJ2-1; maybe TRBD2 (5 bases). Germline CDR1 reads MGHRA; CDR2 reads YSYEKL. This CDR3 contains 15 residues. V was clipped by 0 bases and J by 3 bases, with 9 bases between them.

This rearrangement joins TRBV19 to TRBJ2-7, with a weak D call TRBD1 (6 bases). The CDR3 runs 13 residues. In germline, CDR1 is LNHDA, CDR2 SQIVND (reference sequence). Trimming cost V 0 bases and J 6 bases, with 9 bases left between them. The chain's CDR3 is CASSIDQGGEQYF. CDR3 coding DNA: TGTGCCAGTAGTATAGATCAAGGGGGCGAGCAGTACTTC. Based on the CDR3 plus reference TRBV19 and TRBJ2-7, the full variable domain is DGGITQSPKYLFRKEGQNVTLSCEQNLNHDAMYWYRQDPGQGLRLIYYSQIVNDFQKGDIAEGYSVSREKKESFPLTVTSAQKNPTAFYLCASSIDQGGEQYFGPGTRLTVT.

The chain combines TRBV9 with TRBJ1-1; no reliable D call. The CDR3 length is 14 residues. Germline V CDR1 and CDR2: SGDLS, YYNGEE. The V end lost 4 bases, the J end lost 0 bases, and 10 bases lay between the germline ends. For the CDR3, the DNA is TGTGCCAGCAGCCTAGGAGGGATGAACACTGAAGCTTTCTTT. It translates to CASSLGGMNTEAFF.

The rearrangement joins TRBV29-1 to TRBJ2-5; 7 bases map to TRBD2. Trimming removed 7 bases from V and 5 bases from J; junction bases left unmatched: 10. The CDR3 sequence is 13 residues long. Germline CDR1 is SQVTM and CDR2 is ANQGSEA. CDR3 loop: CSARREAGETQYF. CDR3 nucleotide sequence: TGCAGCGCAAGACGGGAGGCCGGGGAGACCCAGTACTTC.

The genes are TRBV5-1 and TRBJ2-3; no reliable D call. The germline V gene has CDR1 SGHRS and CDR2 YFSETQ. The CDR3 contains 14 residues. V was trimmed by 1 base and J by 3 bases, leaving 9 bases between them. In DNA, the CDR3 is TGCGCCAGCAGCTTGCTGTTTCGTACAGATACGCAGTATTTT. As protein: CASSLLFRTDTQYF.

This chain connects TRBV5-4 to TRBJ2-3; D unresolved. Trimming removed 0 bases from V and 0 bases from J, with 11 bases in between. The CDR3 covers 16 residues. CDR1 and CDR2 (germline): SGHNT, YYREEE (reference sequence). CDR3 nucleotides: TGTGCCAGCAGCTTGGTCCGCGGCGGCAGCACAGATACGCAGTATTTT. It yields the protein CASSLVRGGSTDTQYF.